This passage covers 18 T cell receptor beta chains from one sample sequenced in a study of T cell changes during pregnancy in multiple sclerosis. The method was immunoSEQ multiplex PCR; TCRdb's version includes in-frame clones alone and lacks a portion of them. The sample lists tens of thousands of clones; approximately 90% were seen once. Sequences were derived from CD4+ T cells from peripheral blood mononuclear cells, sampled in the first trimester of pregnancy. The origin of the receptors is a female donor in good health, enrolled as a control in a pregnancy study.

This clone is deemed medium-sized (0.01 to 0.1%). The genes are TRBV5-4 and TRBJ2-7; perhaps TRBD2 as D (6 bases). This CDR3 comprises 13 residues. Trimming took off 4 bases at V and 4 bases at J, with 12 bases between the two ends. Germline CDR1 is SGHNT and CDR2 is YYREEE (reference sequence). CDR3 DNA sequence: TGTGCCAGCAGCCCGACTAGTGGGTACGAGCAGTACTTC. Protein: CASSPTSGYEQYF. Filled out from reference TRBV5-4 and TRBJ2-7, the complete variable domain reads ETGVTQSPTHLIKTRGQQVTLRCSSQSGHNTVSWYQQALGQGPQFIFQYYREEENGRGNFPPRFSGLQFPNYSSELNVNALELDDSALYLCASSPTSGYEQYFGPGTRLTVT.

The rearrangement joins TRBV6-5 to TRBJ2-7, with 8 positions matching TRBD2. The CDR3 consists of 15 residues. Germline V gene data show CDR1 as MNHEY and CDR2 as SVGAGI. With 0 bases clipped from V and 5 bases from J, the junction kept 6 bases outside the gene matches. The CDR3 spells CASSYSGTSLHEQYF. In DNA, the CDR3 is TGTGCCAGCAGTTACTCCGGGACTAGTCTCCACGAGCAGTACTTC.

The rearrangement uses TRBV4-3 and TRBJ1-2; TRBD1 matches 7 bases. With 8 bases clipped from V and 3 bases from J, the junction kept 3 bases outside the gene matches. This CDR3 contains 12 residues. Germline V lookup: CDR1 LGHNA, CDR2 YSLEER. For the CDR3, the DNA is TGCGCCAGCGGCAGGGGGGACTATGGCTACACCTTC. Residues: CASGRGDYGYTF.

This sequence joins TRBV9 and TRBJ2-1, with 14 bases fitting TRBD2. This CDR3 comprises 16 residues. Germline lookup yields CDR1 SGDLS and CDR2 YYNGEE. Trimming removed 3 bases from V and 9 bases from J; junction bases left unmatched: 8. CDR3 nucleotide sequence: TGTGCCAGCAGCGGCGGACTAGCGGGAGGTTTGCTTGAGCAGTTCTTC. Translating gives CASSGGLAGGLLEQFF.

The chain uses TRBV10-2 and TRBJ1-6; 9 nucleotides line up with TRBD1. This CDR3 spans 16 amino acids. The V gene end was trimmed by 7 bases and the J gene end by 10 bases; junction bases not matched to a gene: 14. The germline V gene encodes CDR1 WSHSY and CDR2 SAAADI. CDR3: CASKKWDRVLGSPLHF. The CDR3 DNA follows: TGCGCCAGCAAGAAATGGGACAGGGTATTGGGGTCACCCCTCCACTTT.

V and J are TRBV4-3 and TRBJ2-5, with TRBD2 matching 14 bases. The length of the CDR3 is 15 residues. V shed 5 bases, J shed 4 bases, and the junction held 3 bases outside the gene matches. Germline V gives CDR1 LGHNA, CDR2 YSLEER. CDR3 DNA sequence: TGCGCCAGCAGCTATGGGACTAGCGGGAGAGAGACCCAGTACTTC. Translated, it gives CASSYGTSGRETQYF.

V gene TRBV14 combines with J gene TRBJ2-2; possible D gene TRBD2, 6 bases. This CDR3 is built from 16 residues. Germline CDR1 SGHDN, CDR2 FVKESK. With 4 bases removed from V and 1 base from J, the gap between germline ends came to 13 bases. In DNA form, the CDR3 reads TGTGCCAGCAGCCCCCTATGGAGGGGGAACACCGGGGAGCTGTTTTTT. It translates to CASSPLWRGNTGELFF.

The CDR3 coding sequence is TGTGCCAGCAGTGAGGGACAGGGGGCGGGCTACACCTTC. As protein: CASSEGQGAGYTF. The V gene is TRBV2, the J gene TRBJ1-2; 12 nucleotides align to TRBD1. With V trimmed by 3 bases and J by 8 bases, 1 base remained unmatched. CDR1 is SNHLY, CDR2 FYNNEI, per germline. There are 13 residues in the CDR3.

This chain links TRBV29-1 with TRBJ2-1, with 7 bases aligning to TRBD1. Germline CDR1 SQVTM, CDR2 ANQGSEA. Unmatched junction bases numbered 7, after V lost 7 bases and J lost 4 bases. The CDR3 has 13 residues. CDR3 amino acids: CSAEGTDYNEQFF. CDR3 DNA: TGCAGCGCCGAGGGGACAGATTACAATGAGCAGTTCTTC.

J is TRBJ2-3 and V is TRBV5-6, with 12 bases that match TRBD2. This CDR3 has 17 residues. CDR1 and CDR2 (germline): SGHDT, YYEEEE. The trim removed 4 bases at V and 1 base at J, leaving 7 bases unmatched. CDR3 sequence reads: CASSRSSGGAGTDTQYF. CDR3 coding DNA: TGTGCCAGCAGCCGATCTAGCGGGGGGGCGGGCACAGATACGCAGTATTTT.

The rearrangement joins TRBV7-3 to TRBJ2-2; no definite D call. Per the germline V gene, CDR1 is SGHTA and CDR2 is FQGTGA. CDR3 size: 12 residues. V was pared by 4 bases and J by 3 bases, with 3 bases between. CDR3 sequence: CASSSDTGELFF. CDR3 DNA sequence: TGTGCCAGCAGCTCCGACACCGGGGAGCTGTTTTTT.

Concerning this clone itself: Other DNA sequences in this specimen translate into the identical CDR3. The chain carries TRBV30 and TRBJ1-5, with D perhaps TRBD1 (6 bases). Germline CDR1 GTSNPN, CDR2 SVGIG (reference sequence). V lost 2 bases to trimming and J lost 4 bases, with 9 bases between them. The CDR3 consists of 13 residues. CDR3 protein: CAWSLQGNQPQHF. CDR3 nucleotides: TGTGCCTGGAGTCTACAGGGTAATCAGCCCCAGCATTTT.

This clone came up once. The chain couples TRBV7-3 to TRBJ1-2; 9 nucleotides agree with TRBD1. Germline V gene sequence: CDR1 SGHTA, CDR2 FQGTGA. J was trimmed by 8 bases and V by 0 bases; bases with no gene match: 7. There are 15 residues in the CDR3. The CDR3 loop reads CASSLTGGQGSGYTF. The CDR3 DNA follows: TGTGCCAGCAGCTTAACGGGGGGACAGGGTAGCGGCTACACCTTC.

The CDR3 DNA reads as TGTGCCAGCAGTCCATCGGCCGGTGTGGGGAGAACTGAAGCTTTCTTT. Translation gives CASSPSAGVGRTEAFF. The rearrangement links TRBV28 to TRBJ1-1; no clear D. The CDR3 extends over 16 amino acids. Between the trimmed V and J ends, which lost 5 bases and 5 bases, there was a span of 21 bases. CDR1 is MDHEN, CDR2 SYDVKM, per germline.

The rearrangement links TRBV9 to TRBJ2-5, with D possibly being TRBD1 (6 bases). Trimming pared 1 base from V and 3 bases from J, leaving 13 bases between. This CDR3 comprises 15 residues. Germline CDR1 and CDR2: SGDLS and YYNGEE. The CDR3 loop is CASSVSPDSKETQYF. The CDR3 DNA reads TGTGCCAGCAGCGTATCACCGGACAGTAAAGAGACCCAGTACTTC.

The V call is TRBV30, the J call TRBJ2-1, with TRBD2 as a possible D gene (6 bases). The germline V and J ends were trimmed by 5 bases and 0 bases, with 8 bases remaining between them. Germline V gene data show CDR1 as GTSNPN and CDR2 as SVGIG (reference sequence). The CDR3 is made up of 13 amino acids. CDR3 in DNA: TGTGCCTGGGGGCGGGGCTCCTACAATGAGCAGTTCTTC. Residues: CAWGRGSYNEQFF.

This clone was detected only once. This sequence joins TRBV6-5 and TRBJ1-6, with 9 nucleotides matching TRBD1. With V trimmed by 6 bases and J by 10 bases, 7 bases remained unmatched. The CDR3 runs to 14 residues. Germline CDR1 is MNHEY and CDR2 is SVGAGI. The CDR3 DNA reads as TGTGCCAGCAGATTAGGACAGGGGTGGTCACCCCTCCACTTT. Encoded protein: CASRLGQGWSPLHF.

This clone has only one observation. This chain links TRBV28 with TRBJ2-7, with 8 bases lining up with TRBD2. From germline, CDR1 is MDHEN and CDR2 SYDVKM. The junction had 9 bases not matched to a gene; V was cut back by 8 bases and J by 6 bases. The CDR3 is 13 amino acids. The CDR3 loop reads CASRGGTYGEQYF. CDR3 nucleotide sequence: TGTGCCAGCCGGGGGGGGACATATGGCGAGCAGTACTTC.